This entry concerns a single T cell receptor beta chain. The antigen remains unidentified. This entry comes from a study of response to subunit inactivated influenza vaccine. Study-level findings and limits: The authors proposed limited new T cell recruitment per seasonal influenza vaccination.

Each CDR3 protein gets one entry after TCRdb re-called the RT-PCR reads with MiXCR. Here the sample spans about 190,000 distinct CDR3 sequences, 13% to 15% being singletons. This sequence originates from a middle-aged man who received an inactivated influenza vaccine. This specimen was CD8+ T cells sorted from PBMCs, taken 5 days after vaccination.

CDR3 nucleotides: TGCGCCAGCAGCCATGAACGGGGGACGGGACAGGCTTCCTACGAGCAGTACTTC. This translates into CASSHERGTGQASYEQYF. The J gene is TRBJ2-7, the V gene TRBV4-1; 8 bases map to TRBD1. Germline V gene data show CDR1 as MGHRA and CDR2 as YSYEKL. CDR3 length: 18 amino acids. J was trimmed by 1 base and V by 3 bases; bases with no gene match: 14.